What follows is one T cell receptor beta chain and its context. This sample stems from a study of blood T cell repertoires in COVID-19. The study recruited people aged roughly 18 to 89 years across approximately 25 US areas. Membership in each cohort depended on participant-reported clinical history. No more than 2 weeks before study entry, exposed participants had met a case of COVID-19. This CDR3 is 16 amino acids long. V was clipped by 6 bases and J by 6 bases, with 18 bases between them. Germline lookup yields CDR1 MNHEY and CDR2 SMNVEV (reference sequence). Profiled with immunoSEQ multiplex PCR; TCRdb holds only in-frame clones, not every one. The repertoire holds about 320,000 clones, around 84% seen once, with 1.9% in the top ten.

The rearrangement uses TRBV27 and TRBJ1-6, with D tentatively TRBD1 (5 bases). This receptor was identified in a woman aged 25 to 45 who had been exposed to COVID-19. Sequenced: PBMCs or T cells enriched from blood (not recorded which). The CDR3 nucleotides are TGTGCCAGCAGAGCGTTATTGACAGCTGGTAATTCACCCCTCCACTTT. Translating it yields CASRALLTAGNSPLHF.